The 2 T cell receptor beta chains given below trace back to one sample, sequenced in a study of blood T cell repertoires in COVID-19. Sequencing was performed with immunoSEQ multiplex PCR; in TCRdb, only in-frame clones are kept and a portion is missing. The profile shows more than 45,000 clones, around nine tenths of them singletons. Material: peripheral blood. All receptors derive from a woman aged 70 to 79 with active COVID-19.

This clone came up once. The chain is built from TRBV5-4 and TRBJ2-5, with D unresolved. The CDR3 totals 13 residues. Germline assignment: CDR1 SGHNT and CDR2 YYREEE (reference sequence). Trimming took off 2 bases at V and 5 bases at J, with 10 bases between the two ends. CDR3 residues: CASSFASRETQYF. CDR3 sequence (DNA): TGTGCCAGCAGCTTCGCCTCCAGGGAGACCCAGTACTTC.

This rearrangement joins TRBV6-5 to TRBJ2-4; 7 bases align to TRBD1. Trimming removed 6 bases from V and 8 bases from J; junction bases left unmatched: 13. Per germline, CDR1 MNHEY and CDR2 SVGAGI. This CDR3 spans 15 amino acids. The CDR3 sequence: CASSRESGTVDIQYF. In nucleotides, the CDR3 is TGTGCCAGCAGCAGAGAGTCCGGGACAGTGGACATTCAGTACTTC.